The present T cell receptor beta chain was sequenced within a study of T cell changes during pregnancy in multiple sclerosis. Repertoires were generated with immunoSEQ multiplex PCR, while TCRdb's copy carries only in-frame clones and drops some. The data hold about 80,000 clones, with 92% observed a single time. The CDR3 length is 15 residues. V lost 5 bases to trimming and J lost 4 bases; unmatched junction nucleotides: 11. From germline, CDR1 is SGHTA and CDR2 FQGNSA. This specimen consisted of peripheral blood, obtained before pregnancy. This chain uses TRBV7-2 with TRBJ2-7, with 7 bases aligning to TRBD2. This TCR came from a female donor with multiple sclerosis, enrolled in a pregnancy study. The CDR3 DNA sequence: TGTGCCAGCAGCAAGGGAAGCGGGAACCTGTACGAGCAGTACTTC. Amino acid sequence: CASSKGSGNLYEQYF. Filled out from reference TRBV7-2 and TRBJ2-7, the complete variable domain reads GAGVSQSPSNKVTEKGKDVELRCDPISGHTALYWYRQSLGQGLEFLIYFQGNSAPDKSGLPSDRFSAERTGGSVSTLTIQRTQQEDSAVYLCASSKGSGNLYEQYFGPGTRLTVT.